This T cell receptor beta chain was recorded in a study of T cells in Graves' hyperthyroidism and ophthalmopathy (dated by TCRdb to about 2019). About the study as a whole: Peripheral blood was collected at initial diagnosis, before any treatment. TCR V-J signatures able to tell the groups apart were searched for in a discovery cohort of some 97 patients, of whom fewer than 45 had Graves' ophthalmopathy and under 65 had stable Graves' hyperthyroidism. An independent validation cohort of fewer than 20 hyperthyroidism patients and roughly 16 patients who later progressed to ophthalmopathy tested prospective prediction of ophthalmopathy. The roughly 100 discovery patients were randomly divided into training and test sets at a 7:3 ratio. In several Graves' hyperthyroidism patients, the study also compared T-cell repertoires from thyroid tissue with T-cell repertoires from blood. After blood sampling, hyperthyroidism patients were treated with methimazole at a starting dose of 30 mg daily, and ophthalmopathy patients were treated with high-dose intravenous methylprednisolone. The paper describes TCR Vbeta CDR3 sequencing of 120 to 150 peripheral blood samples, made up of some 42 ophthalmopathy patients, roughly 75 hyperthyroidism patients and about 17 progressor patients. Overall study outcomes, separate from this receptor: A 13 V-J signature model separated ophthalmopathy from stable hyperthyroidism, with around 88% sensitivity and roughly 81% specificity in cross-validation and 80%/75% in testing. Sample size was not statistically predetermined, and investigators were not blinded to group allocation. In validation, the model predicted progression to ophthalmopathy a median of approximately 6.6 months before onset, with approximately 71% sensitivity and 72.22% specificity. Most expanded thyroid clonotypes (frequency above 0.001) were also detected in blood, suggesting blood repertoires may reflect thyroid immune responses.

At least ten counts were recorded for this clonotype. The antigen it recognizes is unknown. Per-base quality was not reported, and no clone a single base away is much larger than it. Moderately to severely active disease, a Clinical Activity Score of at least 3, a NOSPECS grade of at least 4, and a duration under 3 months were present in ophthalmopathy patients. Exclusion was applied to patients with uncontrolled infections, other autoimmune diseases, pregnancy or lactation. Clinical symptoms, serum thyroxine and TRAb, thyroid ultrasound, and orbital computed tomography formed the basis for the diagnoses. PBMCs were isolated from more than 9 ml of fresh peripheral blood by Ficoll-Paque density gradient centrifugation. Total RNA was extracted with Trizol reagent, and quality was checked on an Agilent 2100 Bioanalyzer. TCR beta CDR3 regions were amplified from RNA transcripts. A first-round RT-PCR of the TCR CDR3 used the HTBI primer set with the Qiagen OneStep RT-PCR kit. Libraries were constructed in a second round of multiplex PCR, after which size selection and purification were carried out. Paired-end sequencing of the libraries was performed with 100 bp reads on an Illumina HiSeq2000. The published analysis was carried out like this. SOAPnuke was used to process the raw data, throwing out any read that contained adapters or uncalled bases, had a mean Phred below 15, or lacked an exact constant-primer or identifier match. High-quality paired reads were merged with COPE v1.2.5, and unique nucleotide sequences were defined as clonotypes. Clonotypes were aligned to IMGT TRBV, TRBD and TRBJ reference segments using MiTCR v1.1. Analysis was restricted to V-J combinations with a frequency above 0.0001, which covered over 98% of repertoires. A TCS score was defined as the ratio of F50 (clonal expansion) to E x V (chaos), with BLOSUM62-based TCRdist applied between CDR3 peptides within each V-J. Welch's t-statistics and random forest reduced fewer than 550 V-J features to 13, which were used in a naive Bayes classifier (R e1071). TCRdb passed the public sequencing reads through fastp at Q25 and MiXCR, retaining productive beta sequences. Every entry covers one CDR3 protein and lists the most common genes and DNA from its rows. TCRdb, not the authors, supplied the V and J calls. In this sample the table shows 400,000 to 500,000 distinct CDR3 sequences, around 15% of which occur a single time. The leading ten clones occupy 13% of the sample.

Inclusive of the bounding cysteine and phenylalanine, the CDR3 is 14 residues long. The kept DNA is CDR3 alone, 42 bases in frame from the first base. V and J lose 0 bases and 9 bases, and a span of 12 bases separates them. CDR1 and CDR2 were assigned from the germline V gene as SNHLY and FYNNEI. This clonotype originated in a man between 18 and 35 years old with Graves' ophthalmopathy. What was sequenced was blood. Recombination connected TRBV2 to TRBJ2-1, with TRBD1 perhaps the D gene, on 5 matching bases. Here the CDR3 is given as CASSEATVDSEQFF. The DNA reads TGTGCCAGCAGTGAAGCGACAGTGGATAGTGAGCAGTTCTTC.